This T cell receptor beta chain was identified during a study of T-cell memory formation after mild COVID-19. Study details: In these data, TCR clusters were largely donor specific. Study-wide points: Some SARS-CoV-2-responding clones were already detected in memory before infection. Clones contracting day 15 to 85 were balanced CD4/CD8; later expanders leaned CD4+. Shrinking CD4+ clones resided mostly in CM and EM, and CD8+ ones in EMRA.

MiXCR, run by TCRdb on the 5' RACE reads, gives a single entry per CDR3 protein. Here the sample spans approximately 12,000 distinct CDR3 sequences, about a sixth being singletons. This clonotype has ten or more counts. Its antigen is currently unknown. Trimming cost V 4 bases and J 9 bases, with 13 bases left between them. This CDR3 comprises 14 residues. Germline CDR1 and CDR2: SGHVS and FQNEAQ. The sequenced material came from PBMCs or a T cell subset sorted from them (not recorded which). The J gene is TRBJ1-6, the V gene TRBV7-8; TRBD1 is a possible D gene (5 bases). This TCR was recovered from a man between 18 and 35 years old who had mild COVID-19 (a few samples of this study predate the infection). Cell type and time point are not known. CDR3 nucleotide sequence: TGTGCCAGCAGCTACGGGGCAGAGGGTTCACCCCTCCACTTT. This gives the protein CASSYGAEGSPLHF.